The rows below give T cell receptor beta chains drawn from one sample of a study of CD8+ T cells in alopecia areata. Assay: immunoSEQ multiplex PCR; the TCRdb copy retains only in-frame clones and omits some. The profile shows over 200,000 clones, more than 45% of them singletons. The specimen was CD4+ T cells sorted from blood, collected at week 0. Receptor source: a human donor with alopecia areata. The CDR3 runs from the conserved cysteine through the conserved F or W. The order of the fields is D gene, clone size, J gene, V gene, CDR3 DNA, CDR3 protein. The D gene is left open where the match is weak. Clone size is not always given. Where it is, it says once, few, many or a class for expanded clones.

-,-,TRBJ1-2,TRBV6-5,TGTGCCAGCAGTTACGGGGAGGGCGCTAACTATGGCTACACCTTC,CASSYGEGANYGYTF
-,-,TRBJ2-5,TRBV12-5,TGTGCTAGTGGTCGGGACTGGGAGACCCAGTACTTC,CASGRDWETQYF
TRBD2,-,TRBJ2-3,TRBV30,TGTGCCTGGAGATCCCCGGGACTAGCGGGAGGGCCCGGGGGCGCAGATACGCAGTATTTT,CAWRSPGLAGGPGGADTQYF
TRBD1,once,TRBJ1-6,TRBV7-2,TGTGCCAGCAGCTTACCGCAGGGGACAGGAAATCATAATTCACCCCTCCACTTT,CASSLPQGTGNHNSPLHF
TRBD2,-,TRBJ2-5,TRBV5-6,TGTGCCAGCAGCTTAGCGGGAGTGGAGACCCAGTACTTC,CASSLAGVETQYF
-,-,TRBJ1-6,TRBV15,TGTGCCACCAGCAGAGAGAGGGGATATAATTCACCCCTCCACTTT,CATSRERGYNSPLHF
TRBD1,-,TRBJ2-3,TRBV29-1,TGCAGCGCACGGACAGGGGCAGATACGCAGTATTTT,CSARTGADTQYF
-,few,TRBJ1-1,TRBV29-1,TGCAGCGTTGACAGGGCTGTGGTGACTGAAGCTTTCTTT,CSVDRAVVTEAFF
TRBD2,few,TRBJ2-1,TRBV2,TGTGCCAGCAGCCGGGGGGGCCAAACCTACAATGAGCAGTTCTTC,CASSRGGQTYNEQFF
-,-,TRBJ2-7,TRBV15,TGTGCCACCAGCATAGGTCGGGACAAAATCTACGAGCAGTACTTC,CATSIGRDKIYEQYF
TRBD1,-,TRBJ1-2,TRBV7-9,TGTGCCAGCAGCTTAGGGACAGGGGCCGACTATGGCTACACCTTC,CASSLGTGADYGYTF
-,-,TRBJ2-7,TRBV30,TGTGCCTGGAGTCGGCCCAAGGACAGTAAAGTCTACGAGCAGTACTTC,CAWSRPKDSKVYEQYF
TRBD1,-,TRBJ2-7,TRBV6-1,TGTGCCAGCAGTTCGGCCGGGACAGGGAACTACGAGCAGTACTTC,CASSSAGTGNYEQYF
-,-,TRBJ2-2,TRBV30,TGTGCCTGGGCAGCGATGAACACCGGGGAGCTGTTTTTT,CAWAAMNTGELFF
-,-,TRBJ1-6,TRBV27,TGTGCCATCTCCGGCTCCTATAATTCACCCCTCCACTTT,CAISGSYNSPLHF
TRBD1,few,TRBJ1-1,TRBV7-9,TGTGCCAGCAGCTTCGACAGGGGATGGGAAGCTTTCTTT,CASSFDRGWEAFF
-,-,TRBJ1-1,TRBV18,TGTGCCAGCTCACCACGCGACATCGGAACCCTGGACACTGAAGCTTTCTTT,CASSPRDIGTLDTEAFF
TRBD1,few,TRBJ2-1,TRBV7-2,TGTGCCAGCAGCAGATGGACAGGGGGATTTAGCAATGAGCAGTTCTTC,CASSRWTGGFSNEQFF
TRBD2,-,TRBJ2-1,TRBV4-2,TGTGCCAGCAGCCAAGAACTAGCGGGGGCGAGCTCCTACAATGAGCAGTTCTTC,CASSQELAGASSYNEQFF
TRBD2,-,TRBJ2-5,TRBV7-9,TGTGCCAGCAGCTTAGCGCGACTAGCGGGACTGTACCAAGAGACCCAGTACTTC,CASSLARLAGLYQETQYF
TRBD1,-,TRBJ2-7,TRBV30,TGTGCCTGGGCAGGGGGCGTCCCCTACGAGCAGTACTTC,CAWAGGVPYEQYF
TRBD1,few,TRBJ1-3,TRBV5-1,TGCGCCAGCAGCTGGACAGGCTCTGGAAACACCATATATTTT,CASSWTGSGNTIYF
-,-,TRBJ1-1,TRBV5-6,TGTGCCAGCAGCTTGGCGGGGTTCCCTGAAGCTTTCTTT,CASSLAGFPEAFF
-,-,TRBJ1-3,TRBV9,TGTGCCAGCAGCGCCCCCCGGGGGGCTATATCTGGAAACACCATATATTTT,CASSAPRGAISGNTIYF
TRBD1,few,TRBJ1-1,TRBV29-1,TGCAGCGTTTCTGGTTTACAGGGGGACACTGAAGCTTTCTTT,CSVSGLQGDTEAFF
-,-,TRBJ2-2,TRBV6-5,TGTGCCAGCAGGGGGAACACCGGGGAGCTGTTTTTT,CASRGNTGELFF
TRBD1,-,TRBJ1-5,TRBV4-1,TGCGCCAGCAGCCAATGGGGGACAGGGCAACAGCCCCAGCATTTT,CASSQWGTGQQPQHF
-,-,TRBJ2-1,TRBV7-9,TGTGCCAGCACCCCATGGGGGCGGGGGAATGAGCAGTTCTTC,CASTPWGRGNEQFF
-,-,TRBJ2-3,TRBV19,TGTGCCAGTAGTATGGGGTGGACACGAGCTAGCACAGATACGCAGTATTTT,CASSMGWTRASTDTQYF
-,few,TRBJ1-2,TRBV7-3,TGTGCCAGCAGCCCCGCAGGGTACGGCTACACCTTC,CASSPAGYGYTF
TRBD1,-,TRBJ1-2,TRBV7-9,TGTGCCAGCCCAAACGGACAGGGGGTATCGGGCTACACCTTC,CASPNGQGVSGYTF
-,-,TRBJ1-4,TRBV4-1,TGCGCCAGCAGCAAAGGACGGGATGAAAAACTGTTTTTT,CASSKGRDEKLFF
TRBD2,-,TRBJ2-5,TRBV9,TGTGCCAGCAGCCCCCGCTCGGGACTAGCGGGAGGGCCCGAGACCCAGTACTTC,CASSPRSGLAGGPETQYF
TRBD2,-,TRBJ2-3,TRBV7-2,TGTGCCAGCAGCCCCGATGGGCGGGGGGGCACAGATACGCAGTATTTT,CASSPDGRGGTDTQYF
-,-,TRBJ2-3,TRBV5-1,TGCGCCAGCAGCTTGGCGGGTCCTAGCGCATCAGATACGCAGTATTTT,CASSLAGPSASDTQYF
-,few,TRBJ2-2,TRBV14,TGTGCCAGCAGCCGCAGATACAAAACTCTAACAAACACCGGGGAGCTGTTTTTT,CASSRRYKTLTNTGELFF
-,-,TRBJ1-5,TRBV6-5,TGTGCCAGCATGTGGGGTGCGGAGCCCCAGCATTTT,CASMWGAEPQHF
-,-,TRBJ1-1,TRBV10-3,TGTGCCATCAGTGGCCCCCGGGAGGCTGAAGCTTTCTTT,CAISGPREAEAFF
-,-,TRBJ1-1,TRBV4-1,TGCGCCAGCAGCCAGGCGGACCGTGTGGCAGGGATGGGAGCTTTCTTT,CASSQADRVAGMGAFF
-,few,TRBJ2-2,TRBV6-1,TGTGCCAGCAGTGAATTGGGAACCGGGGAGCTGTTTTTT,CASSELGTGELFF
-,-,TRBJ1-2,TRBV7-9,TGTGCCAGCAGCTTTTGGACGGATGGCTACACCTTC,CASSFWTDGYTF
-,-,TRBJ1-1,TRBV29-1,TGCAGCGTTGTTCAGGGGCGCGTCGACACTGAAGCTTTCTTT,CSVVQGRVDTEAFF
-,-,TRBJ2-7,TRBV29-1,TGCAGCGTGGCCCGGGACATACTATCCTACGAGCAGTACTTC,CSVARDILSYEQYF
-,-,TRBJ2-4,TRBV5-1,TGCGCCAGCAGCTTCCCAGGTCAAAACATTCAGTACTTC,CASSFPGQNIQYF
TRBD1,-,TRBJ2-7,TRBV5-1,TGCGCCAGCAGCTTTGGACAGGGCACCTACGAGCAGTACTTC,CASSFGQGTYEQYF
-,-,TRBJ1-1,TRBV29-1,TGCAGCGTGGAACGGAACACTGAAGCTTTCTTT,CSVERNTEAFF
TRBD2,-,TRBJ2-1,TRBV30,TGTGCCCGTCGGGGGGAGGGCCCCAATGAGCAGTTCTTC,CARRGEGPNEQFF
TRBD2,-,TRBJ2-1,TRBV5-4,TGTGCCAGCAGCTGGACTAGCGGGATCCACAATGAGCAGTTCTTC,CASSWTSGIHNEQFF